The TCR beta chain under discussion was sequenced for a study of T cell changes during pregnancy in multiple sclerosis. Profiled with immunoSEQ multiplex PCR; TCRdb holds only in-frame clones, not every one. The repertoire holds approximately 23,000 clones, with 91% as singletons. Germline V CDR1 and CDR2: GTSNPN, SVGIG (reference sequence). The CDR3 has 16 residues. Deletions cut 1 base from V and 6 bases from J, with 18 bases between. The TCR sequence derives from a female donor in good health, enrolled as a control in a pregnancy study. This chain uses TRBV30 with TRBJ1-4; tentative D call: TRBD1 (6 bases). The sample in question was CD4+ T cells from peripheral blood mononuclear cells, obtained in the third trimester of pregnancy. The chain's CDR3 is CAWSDLAGTRYEKLFF. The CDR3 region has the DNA TGTGCCTGGAGTGACTTGGCCGGGACACGTTATGAAAAACTGTTTTTT.